The rows below give T cell receptor beta chains drawn from one sample of a study of CD8+ T cells in alopecia areata. The data were produced by immunoSEQ multiplex PCR, yet TCRdb's version contains in-frame clones alone and is incomplete. This sample carries about 150,000 clones, about two thirds of them seen once, and the ten largest clones take 36%. The source material was CD8+ T cells sorted from blood. The receptors were sampled from a human donor in good health. Each CDR3 is given with its conserved first and last residue. A D gene is named only where the DNA matches it firmly. Where a row states a size, it is once, few, many or the class of an expanded clone; other rows omit it.

V gene	J gene	clone size	D gene	CDR3 protein	CDR3 DNA
TRBV29-1	TRBJ2-7	NA	NA	CSVEGSNSYEQYF	TGCAGCGTTGAAGGATCAAACTCCTACGAGCAGTACTTC
TRBV9	TRBJ1-4	once	NA	CASSEGGGGNEKLFF	TGTGCCAGCAGCGAGGGAGGAGGGGGGAACGAAAAACTGTTTTTT
TRBV5-5	TRBJ1-1	few	NA	CASSPRAYTEAFF	TGTGCCAGCAGCCCGCGGGCCTACACTGAAGCTTTCTTT
TRBV27	TRBJ2-3	NA	NA	CASSLSAGMGDTQYF	TGTGCCAGCAGTTTATCCGCAGGGATGGGCGATACGCAGTATTTT
TRBV29-1	TRBJ2-1	few	TRBD2	CSVEGLAGRYNEQFF	TGCAGCGTTGAGGGCCTAGCGGGGAGGTACAATGAGCAGTTCTTC
TRBV5-6	TRBJ2-7	few	NA	CASSYSGPPHEQYF	TGTGCCAGCAGTTACTCCGGGCCCCCCCACGAGCAGTACTTC
TRBV6-5	TRBJ1-2	NA	TRBD1	CASSYSGGGDGYTF	TGTGCCAGCAGTTACTCAGGGGGCGGCGATGGCTACACCTTC
TRBV4-1	TRBJ2-1	few	NA	CASSLRMDEQFF	TGCGCCAGCAGCCTCCGTATGGATGAGCAGTTCTTC
TRBV19	TRBJ2-1	few	NA	CASSILGVDNEQFF	TGTGCCAGTAGTATTCTAGGGGTAGACAATGAGCAGTTCTTC
TRBV18	TRBJ2-7	NA	NA	CASSPRGDSYEQYF	TGTGCCAGCTCACCACGTGGAGATTCCTACGAGCAGTACTTC
TRBV18	TRBJ1-2	once	NA	CASSRPGADGYTF	TGTGCCAGCTCACGACCGGGGGCAGATGGCTACACCTTC
TRBV5-6	TRBJ1-1	NA	NA	CASRGDGNTEAFF	TGTGCCAGCAGGGGGGACGGTAACACTGAAGCTTTCTTT
TRBV27	TRBJ2-2	NA	NA	CASRLYGELFF	TGTGCCAGCAGATTATACGGGGAGCTGTTTTTT
TRBV9	TRBJ2-1	NA	TRBD2	CASSVREGQYNEQFF	TGTGCCAGCAGCGTACGGGAGGGCCAGTACAATGAGCAGTTCTTC
TRBV9	TRBJ2-1	NA	NA	CASSVGANNEQFF	TGTGCCAGCAGCGTAGGGGCTAACAATGAGCAGTTCTTC
TRBV6-6	TRBJ2-2	NA	NA	CATGLSTGELFF	TGTGCCACCGGACTTTCCACCGGGGAGCTGTTTTTT
TRBV27	TRBJ2-7	NA	TRBD1	CASSLTGDRGYEQYF	TGTGCCAGCAGTTTAACGGGGGACAGGGGATACGAGCAGTACTTC
TRBV13	TRBJ2-1	NA	TRBD2	CASSKLAATYNEQFF	TGTGCCAGCAGCAAACTAGCGGCCACCTACAATGAGCAGTTCTTC
TRBV18	TRBJ1-5	NA	TRBD1	CASKQGAGNQPQHF	TGTGCCAGCAAACAGGGGGCAGGCAATCAGCCCCAGCATTTT
TRBV19	TRBJ1-2	NA	NA	CASSIGYGYTF	TGTGCCAGTAGTATAGGCTATGGCTACACCTTC
TRBV28	TRBJ2-1	few	NA	CASRLTGLGYNEQFF	TGTGCCAGCAGGCTCACCGGGCTGGGTTACAATGAGCAGTTCTTC
TRBV7-9	TRBJ2-3	NA	NA	CASSRDTDTQYF	TGTGCCAGCAGCCGAGACACAGATACGCAGTATTTT
TRBV6-5	TRBJ1-1	NA	NA	CASRTSSEAFF	TGTGCCAGCCGGACATCCTCTGAAGCTTTCTTT